This entry lists 5 T cell receptor beta chains sequenced from one sample in a study of blood T cell repertoires in COVID-19. The method was immunoSEQ multiplex PCR; TCRdb's version includes in-frame clones alone and lacks a portion of them. The table lists 95,000 to 100,000 clones, approximately 89% of them singletons, with around a tenth in the top ten. The sample comprised peripheral blood. The receptors derive from a woman aged 25 to 45 with acute or convalescent COVID-19.

The chain is built from TRBV2 and TRBJ2-3; TRBD2 might be the D (6 bases). CDR3 length: 13 amino acids. V lost 6 bases and J lost 9, with 16 bases in between. Germline V gives CDR1 SNHLY, CDR2 FYNNEI. CDR3 protein: CASSAPPGVTQYF. Here the CDR3 DNA reads TGTGCCAGCAGCGCCCCACCGGGGGTGACGCAGTATTTT.

The V and J genes are TRBV9 and TRBJ1-6; D unresolved. V was cut by 0 bases and J by 5 bases, with 9 bases left in between. Looked up from germline, CDR1 is SGDLS and CDR2 is YYNGEE. The CDR3 length is 15 residues. CDR3: CASSVAAGNNSPLHF. As DNA, the CDR3 is TGTGCCAGCAGCGTAGCGGCAGGCAATAATTCACCCCTCCACTTT.

This clone appeared a single time. The chain couples TRBV27 to TRBJ1-1; a weak D match, TRBD1 (6 bases). Trimming removed 2 bases from V and 0 bases from J, with 10 bases in between. The germline V gene encodes CDR1 MNHEY and CDR2 SMNVEV (reference sequence). The CDR3 runs to 15 residues. This CDR3 reads CASSLRGHLNTEAFF. For the CDR3, the DNA is TGTGCCAGCAGTTTAAGGGGACATCTGAACACTGAAGCTTTCTTT.

This chain connects TRBV7-4 to TRBJ1-5; TRBD1 is a possible D gene (5 bases). The CDR3 sequence is 22 residues long. Trimming removed 0 bases from V and 3 bases from J, with 30 bases in between. Germline CDR1 SGHVT, CDR2 SQSDAQ. The CDR3, as DNA: TGTGCCAGCAGCTTAGCAACGGTTTCCCAGGGCCTGAAATTCGAGAACAATCAGCCCCAGCATTTT. Its protein is CASSLATVSQGLKFENNQPQHF.

This clone was found once. This chain connects TRBV2 to TRBJ2-7, with 7 bases matching TRBD2. Looked up from germline, CDR1 is SNHLY and CDR2 is FYNNEI. V gave up 7 bases and J gave up 6 bases; unmatched junction bases: 12. CDR3 length: 14 residues. CDR3 DNA: TGTGCCAGCAATAGGCTAGCGGACCTCACCGAGCAGTACTTC. This encodes CASNRLADLTEQYF.